There are many counts of the clone carrying this TCR beta chain. Its antigen is not known. TCRdb re-called the RT-PCR reads through MiXCR, storing one row per CDR3 protein. The sample records 400,000 to 650,000 distinct CDR3 sequences, less than 7.5% being singletons. This specimen comes from a study of response to subunit inactivated influenza vaccine. Notes on the study in general: T cells newly recruited by each seasonal influenza vaccination are few, the authors suggested.

This clonotype was obtained from a man aged 45 to 75 who received an inactivated influenza vaccine. The specimen was PBMCs from blood, collected about 23 months after vaccination.

The CDR3 here is CATSRDRSGIRQPQHF. Written as DNA, the CDR3 is TGTGCCACCAGCAGAGATCGCTCAGGGATTAGGCAGCCCCAGCATTTT. This rearrangement joins TRBV15 to TRBJ1-5; TRBD1 might be the D (5 bases). V was clipped by 0 bases and J by 7 bases, with 16 bases between them. This CDR3 is built from 16 residues. Per the germline V gene, CDR1 is LNHNV and CDR2 is YYDKDF (reference sequence).